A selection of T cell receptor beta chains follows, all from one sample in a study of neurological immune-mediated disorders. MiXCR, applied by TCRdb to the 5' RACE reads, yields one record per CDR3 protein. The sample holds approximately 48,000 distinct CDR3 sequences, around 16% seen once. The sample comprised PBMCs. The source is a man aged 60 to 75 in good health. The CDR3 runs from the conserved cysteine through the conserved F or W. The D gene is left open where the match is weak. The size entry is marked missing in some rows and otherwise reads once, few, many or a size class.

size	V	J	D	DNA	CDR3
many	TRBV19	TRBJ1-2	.	TGTGCCAGTAGTCGGGACCGCGATACTGGGCTTAACTATGGCTACACCTTC	CASSRDRDTGLNYGYTF
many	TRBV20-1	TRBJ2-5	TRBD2	TGCAGTGCTCGGACGCATTGGGGGGGGTGGGAGACCCAGTACTTC	CSARTHWGGWETQYF
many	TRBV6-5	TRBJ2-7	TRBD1	TGTGCCAGCAGTTACTCGGACAGGGGCTACGAGCAGTACTTC	CASSYSDRGYEQYF
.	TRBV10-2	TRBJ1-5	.	TGCGCCAGCAGTGATTCACTTTATCAGCCCCAGCATTTT	CASSDSLYQPQHF
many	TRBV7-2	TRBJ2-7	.	TGTGCCAGCAGCTCCAGGTCATCCTACGAGCAGTACTTC	CASSSRSSYEQYF
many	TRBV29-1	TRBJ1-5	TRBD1	TGCAGCGTTTCCGGACAGGGGGGCCAGCCCCAGCATTTT	CSVSGQGGQPQHF
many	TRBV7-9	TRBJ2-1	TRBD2	TGTGCCAGCAGCTTAAAAGGACTAGCGGCCTCCTACAATGAGCAGTTCTTC	CASSLKGLAASYNEQFF
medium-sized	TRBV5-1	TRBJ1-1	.	TGCGCCAGCAGCTTGTACCAGGGACACACTGAAGCTTTCTTT	CASSLYQGHTEAFF
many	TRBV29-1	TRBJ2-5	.	TGCAGCGTTGAAGCCTGGGACTCTATACAAGAGACCCAGTACTTC	CSVEAWDSIQETQYF
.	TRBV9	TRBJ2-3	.	TGTGCCAGCAGCCAAGGAACAGATACGCAGTATTTT	CASSQGTDTQYF
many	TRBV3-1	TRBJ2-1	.	TGTGCCAGCAGGGACCCAGCGTCTGAGCAGTTCTTC	CASRDPASEQFF
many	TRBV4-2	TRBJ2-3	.	TGTGCCAGCAGCCAAGATTTAGGGAGGACAGATACGCAGTATTTT	CASSQDLGRTDTQYF
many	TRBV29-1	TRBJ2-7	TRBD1	TGCAGCGTTACCAGACAGGGCAATGGCGAGCAGTACTTC	CSVTRQGNGEQYF
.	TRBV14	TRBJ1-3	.	TGTGCCAGCAGCCAAGCGGGACTCCCTGGAAACACAATATATTTT	CASSQAGLPGNTIYF
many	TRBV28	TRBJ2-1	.	TGTGCCAGCAGTTTAGGAATAGGGGCAAACAATGAGCAGTTCTTC	CASSLGIGANNEQFF
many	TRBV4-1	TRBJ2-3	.	TGCGCCAGCAGCCAACCCACTGGAGGGCTAGCATTT	CASSQPTGGLAF
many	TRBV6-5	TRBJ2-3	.	TGTGCCAGCAGTTACTCCCCTTATAGCACAGATACGCAGTATTTT	CASSYSPYSTDTQYF
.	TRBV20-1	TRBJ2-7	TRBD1	TGCAGTGCTAGAGCCCCGACACAGGGGCGAGAGCAGTACTTC	CSARAPTQGREQYF
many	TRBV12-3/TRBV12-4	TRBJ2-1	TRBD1	TGTGCCAGCAGCGGGACAGCCGACGATGAGCAGTTCTTC	CASSGTADDEQFF
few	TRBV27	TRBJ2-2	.	TGTGCCAGCAGTTTACGCCGGGCCCAAACCGGGGAGCTGTTTTTT	CASSLRRAQTGELFF
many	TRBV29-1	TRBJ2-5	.	TGCAGCGTTGCCTCGGGAGTATGGGAAGAGACCCAGTACTTC	CSVASGVWEETQYF
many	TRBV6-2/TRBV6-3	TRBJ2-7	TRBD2	TGTGCCAGCAGGCCGACTAGCGGTTCCTACGAGCAGTACTTC	CASRPTSGSYEQYF
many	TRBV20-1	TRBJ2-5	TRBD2	TGCAGTGCCGCTCCGACTAGCGGACAAGAGACCCAGTACTTC	CSAAPTSGQETQYF
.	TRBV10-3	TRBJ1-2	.	TGTGCCATCAGTGAGTCGACATTGGCAGGCGGCTACACCTTC	CAISESTLAGGYTF
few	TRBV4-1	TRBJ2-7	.	TGCGCCAGCAGCCAACCGCAAATAATCAATTCGGGGCAGTACTTC	CASSQPQIINSGQYF
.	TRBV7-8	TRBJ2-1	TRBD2	TGTGCCAGCAGCCAGGGACTAGCGGCACTTGAGCACTTCTTC	CASSQGLAALEHFF
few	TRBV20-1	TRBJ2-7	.	TGCAGTGCTAGAGAAGCGCCGGGACCCTACGAGCAGTACTTC	CSAREAPGPYEQYF
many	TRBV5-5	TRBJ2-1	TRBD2	TGTGCCAGCAGCTTGTGGCGGGGGGAGATAGGGGACAATGAGCAGTTCTTC	CASSLWRGEIGDNEQFF
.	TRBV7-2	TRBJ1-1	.	TGTGCCAGCAGCTTAGAATTAGGTGAAGCTTTCTTT	CASSLELGEAFF
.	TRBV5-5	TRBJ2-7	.	TGTGCCAGCAGCATACCTCAGGGAAGGCGGGAGCAGTACTTC	CASSIPQGRREQYF
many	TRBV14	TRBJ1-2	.	TGTGCCAGCAGCCAAGATCTTGTGTTTTATGGCTACACCTTC	CASSQDLVFYGYTF
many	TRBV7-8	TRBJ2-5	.	TGTGCCAGCAGCCCGAGCAGCGGGACAAACGGCTTC	CASSPSSGTNGF
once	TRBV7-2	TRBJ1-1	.	TGTGCCAGCAGCTTAGTAGTAGGGGTCGATACTGAAGCTTTCTTT	CASSLVVGVDTEAFF
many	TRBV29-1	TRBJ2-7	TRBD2	TGCAGCGTTGAGTCTAGCGGGAGAACCGAGCAGTACTTC	CSVESSGRTEQYF
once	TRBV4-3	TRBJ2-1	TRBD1	TGCACCAGCAGCCAAGAGCAGGGACAGACCAATAAGCAGTTCTTC	CTSSQEQGQTNKQFF
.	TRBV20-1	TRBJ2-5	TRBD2	TGCAGTGCTAGTCCCTGGACTAGCGGGCAAGAGACCCAGTACTTC	CSASPWTSGQETQYF
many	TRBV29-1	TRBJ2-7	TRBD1	TGCAGCGTTGCACAGGGGGCTCCCTACGAGCAGTACTTC	CSVAQGAPYEQYF
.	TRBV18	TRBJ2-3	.	TGTGCCAGCTCACCAAGGGCAGCGTTTAGCACAGATACGCAGTATTTT	CASSPRAAFSTDTQYF
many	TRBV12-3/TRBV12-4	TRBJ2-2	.	TGTGCCAGCAGCCAGGACCATGCGAACACCGGGGAGCTGTTTTTT	CASSQDHANTGELFF
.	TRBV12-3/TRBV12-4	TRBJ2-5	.	TGTGCCAGCAGTTTAGCGTTGGACCTTCAGACCCAGTACTTC	CASSLALDLQTQYF
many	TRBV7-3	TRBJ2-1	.	TGTGCCAGCAGCTGGTCTAGAGGACCCTTCAATGAGCAGTTCTTC	CASSWSRGPFNEQFF
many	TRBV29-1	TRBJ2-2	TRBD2	TGCAGCGTTTGCGGACTAGCGGGACATGTGGGCGGGGAGCTGTTTTTT	CSVCGLAGHVGGELFF
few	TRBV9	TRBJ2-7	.	TGTGCCAGCAGCGTAGGGAGCGGGTTTAGCTCCTACGAGCAGTACTTC	CASSVGSGFSSYEQYF
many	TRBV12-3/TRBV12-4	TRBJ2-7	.	TGTGCCAGCAGTTTTGGCGGGTACGAGCAGTACTTC	CASSFGGYEQYF
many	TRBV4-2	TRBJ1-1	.	TGTGCCAGCAGCCAAGATTCCGCAACTGCTTTCTTT	CASSQDSATAFF
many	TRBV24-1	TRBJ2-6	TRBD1	TGTGCCACCAGTGATCCCCGCAGGGGGTTTGGGGCCAACGTCCTGACTTTC	CATSDPRRGFGANVLTF
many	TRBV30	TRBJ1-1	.	TGTGCCTGGAGTGTAAGGCTGAACACTGAAGCTTTCTTT	CAWSVRLNTEAFF
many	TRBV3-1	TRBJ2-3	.	TGTGCCAGCCACGCCCCCGGGGACCTGAGCACAGATACGCAGTATTTT	CASHAPGDLSTDTQYF
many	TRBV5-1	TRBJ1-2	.	TGCGCCAGCAGCTCCTACAGCGACAGCTATGGCTACACCTTC	CASSSYSDSYGYTF
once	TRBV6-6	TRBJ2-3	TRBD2	TGTGCCAGCAGTTTTGGGACTAGCGGGGGTACAGATACGCAGTATTTT	CASSFGTSGGTDTQYF
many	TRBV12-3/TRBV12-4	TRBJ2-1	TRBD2	TGTGCCAGCAGTCGACTAGCGGGAGCCTCCTATGAGCAGTTCTTC	CASSRLAGASYEQFF
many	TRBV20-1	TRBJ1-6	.	TGCAGTGCCAGATGGGTACCCTATAATTCACCCCTCCACTTT	CSARWVPYNSPLHF
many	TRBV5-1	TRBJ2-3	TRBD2	TGCGCCAGCAGCTTGGAACCGCCGACTAGCGGGGGCACAGATACGCAGTATTTT	CASSLEPPTSGGTDTQYF
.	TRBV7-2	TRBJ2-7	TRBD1	TGTGCCAGCAGCCTAAGGACAGGGGAAGGCTACCATCAGTACTTC	CASSLRTGEGYHQYF